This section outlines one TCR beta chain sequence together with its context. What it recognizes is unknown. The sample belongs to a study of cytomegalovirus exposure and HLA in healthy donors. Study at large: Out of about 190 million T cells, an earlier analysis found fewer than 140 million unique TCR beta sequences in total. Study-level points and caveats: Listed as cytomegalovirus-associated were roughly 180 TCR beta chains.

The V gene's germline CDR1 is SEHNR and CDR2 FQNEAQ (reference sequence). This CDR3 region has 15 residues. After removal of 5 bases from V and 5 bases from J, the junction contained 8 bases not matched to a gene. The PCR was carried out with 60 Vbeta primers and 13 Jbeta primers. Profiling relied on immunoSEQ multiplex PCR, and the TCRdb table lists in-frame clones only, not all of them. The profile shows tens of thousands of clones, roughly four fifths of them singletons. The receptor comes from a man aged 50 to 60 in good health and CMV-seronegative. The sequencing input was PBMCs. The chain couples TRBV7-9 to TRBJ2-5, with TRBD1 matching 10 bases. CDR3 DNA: TGTGCCAGCAGCCCCGGACAGGGGGAGTCGGAGACCCAGTACTTC. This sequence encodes CASSPGQGESETQYF.